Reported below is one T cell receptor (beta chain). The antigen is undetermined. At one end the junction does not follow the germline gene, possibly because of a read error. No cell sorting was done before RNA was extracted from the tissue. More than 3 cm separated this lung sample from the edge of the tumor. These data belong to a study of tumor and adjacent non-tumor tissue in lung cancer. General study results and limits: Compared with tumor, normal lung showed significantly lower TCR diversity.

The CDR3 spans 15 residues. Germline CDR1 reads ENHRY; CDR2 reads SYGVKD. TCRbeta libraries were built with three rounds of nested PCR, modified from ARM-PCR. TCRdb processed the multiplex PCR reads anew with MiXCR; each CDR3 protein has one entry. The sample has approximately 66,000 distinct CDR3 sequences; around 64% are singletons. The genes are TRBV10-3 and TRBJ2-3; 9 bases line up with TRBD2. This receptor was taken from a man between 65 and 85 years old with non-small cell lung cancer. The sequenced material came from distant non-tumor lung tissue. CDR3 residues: CAISKAGGHTDMQYF. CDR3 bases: TGTGCCATCAGTAAAGCGGGGGGCCACACAGATATGCAGTATTTT.